This T cell receptor beta chain was documented in a study of OX40 agonist ivuxolimab in advanced cancers. Study background: In three patients, partial responses were observed, one with hepatocellular carcinoma and two with cutaneous melanoma.

Germline CDR1 is WNHNN and CDR2 is SYGVQD (reference sequence). The CDR3 is 13 amino acids. Trimming left V 2 bases short and J 4 bases short, with 8 bases between. Generated by immunoSEQ multiplex PCR, the TCRdb table keeps only in-frame clones and is missing some. The table lists tens of thousands of clones, about nine tenths of them singletons, with less than 5% in the top ten. The genes are TRBV10-1 and TRBJ1-1, with a possible D match to TRBD1 (5 bases). The TCR sequence derives from an adult with an advanced solid tumor such as melanoma, head and neck, liver or kidney cancer. Sequenced material: CD4+ or CD8+ T cells sorted from blood, taken in a trial of the OX40 agonist ivuxolimab. CDR3 sequence (DNA): TGCGCCAGCAGTGAGCGGGGGAGCACTGAAGCTTTCTTT. It specifies CASSERGSTEAFF.